A single sample is the source of the 18 T cell receptor beta chains below, sequenced in a study of response to subunit inactivated influenza vaccine. TCRdb ran MiXCR on the RT-PCR reads and lists one entry per CDR3 protein. The sample has 550,000 to 800,000 distinct CDR3 sequences; about 14% are singletons. The sequencing here drew on PBMCs from blood, taken 14 to 15 days before vaccination. These receptor sequences come from a man aged 50 to 59 who received an inactivated influenza vaccine.

In this sample, this clonotype turned up a few times. The chain carries TRBV28 and TRBJ1-5; no reliable D call. The CDR3 consists of 14 residues. From germline, CDR1 is MDHEN and CDR2 SYDVKM. V was shortened by 5 bases and J by 0 bases, with 8 bases between the two germline ends. The CDR3 reads CASSNVGSNQPQHF. The DNA of the CDR3 is TGTGCCAGCAGTAACGTTGGTAGCAATCAGCCCCAGCATTTT.

This clonotype was detected only a few times. The J gene is TRBJ1-2, the V gene TRBV6-5; 8 bases fit TRBD1. This CDR3 has 16 amino acids. The germline gives CDR1 MNHEY, CDR2 SVGAGI. Trimming removed 2 bases from V and 5 bases from J; junction bases left unmatched: 10. CDR3 region: CASSYQPTGAGYGYTF. For the CDR3, the DNA is TGTGCCAGCAGTTACCAACCGACAGGGGCGGGGTATGGCTACACCTTC.

V usage is TRBV7-9 and J usage is TRBJ2-7; 10 bases align to TRBD2. Per germline, CDR1 SEHNR and CDR2 FQNEAQ (reference sequence). J gave up 4 bases and V 11 bases, and 8 bases lay outside the gene matches. This CDR3 comprises 13 residues. CDR3 in DNA: TGTGCCGGACAGAGCGGGAGGGCTTACGAGCAGTACTTC. It specifies CAGQSGRAYEQYF.

There are a few counts of this clonotype. The J gene is TRBJ2-1, the V gene TRBV3-1; no firm D call. The germline CDR1 and CDR2 sequences are LGHDT and YNNKEL (reference sequence). Trimming left V 2 bases short and J 8 bases short, with 22 bases between. This CDR3 comprises 17 residues. Here the CDR3 reads CASSQYSEGLLLYEQFF. The CDR3 DNA sequence: TGTGCCAGCAGCCAATATAGTGAAGGGCTCCTACTCTATGAGCAGTTCTTC.

This clonotype was observed a few times. The genes are TRBV5-6 and TRBJ2-2, with D tentatively TRBD2 (5 bases). In germline, CDR1 is SGHDT, CDR2 YYEEEE. The V end lost 0 bases, the J end lost 3 bases, and 18 bases lay between the germline ends. The CDR3 covers 18 residues. CDR3 DNA sequence: TGTGCCAGCAGCTTGGGGACTTACAATTCCGAATACACCGGGGAGCTGTTTTTT. Translated, it gives CASSLGTYNSEYTGELFF.

This clonotype has just a few counts. This rearrangement joins TRBV29-1 to TRBJ1-3; no clear D gene. V was trimmed by 4 bases and J by 0 bases, leaving 4 bases between them. Germline V CDR1 and CDR2: SQVTM, ANQGSEA. This CDR3 spans 12 amino acids. CDR3 amino acids: CSVGSSGNTIYF. The CDR3 DNA reads as TGCAGCGTTGGGAGCTCTGGAAACACCATATATTTT.

In its sample, this clonotype was seen many times. J is TRBJ2-7 and V is TRBV11-2, with TRBD1 matching over 9 bases. Germline V gene lookup returns CDR1 SGHAT and CDR2 FQNNGV. J was trimmed by 5 bases and V by 3 bases; bases with no gene match: 11. The CDR3 runs to 16 residues. The DNA of the CDR3 is TGTGCCAGCAGCTTTATCCGGGGACAGGGACTAAACGAGCAGTACTTC. Encoded protein: CASSFIRGQGLNEQYF.

The V and J genes are TRBV7-8 and TRBJ2-5, with 7 bases lining up with TRBD2. The CDR3 consists of 14 residues. Germline V lookup: CDR1 SGHVS, CDR2 FQNEAQ. The V gene end was trimmed by 6 bases and the J gene end by 2 bases; junction bases not matched to a gene: 6. The CDR3, as DNA: TGTGCCAGCAGTAAACTAGCGAATCAAGAGACCCAGTACTTC. Protein: CASSKLANQETQYF.

The chain carries TRBV5-1 and TRBJ2-1; 8 bases are shared with TRBD1. Trimming took 2 bases from V and 6 from J; bases not matched to a gene: 7. There are 15 residues in the CDR3. Germline CDR1 is SGHRS and CDR2 is YFSETQ. The CDR3 loop reads CASSFQQGVGNEQFF. The CDR3 DNA follows: TGCGCCAGCAGCTTTCAACAGGGGGTTGGCAATGAGCAGTTCTTC.

The gene calls are TRBV20-1 and TRBJ2-3; 8 bases map to TRBD2. Unmatched junction bases numbered 7, after V lost 6 bases and J lost 2 bases. CDR1 DFQATT and CDR2 SNEGSKA come from the germline V gene (reference sequence). There are 14 residues in the CDR3. This CDR3 is CSATRLASTDTQYF. The CDR3, as DNA: TGCAGTGCCACTCGACTAGCGTCCACAGATACGCAGTATTTT.

The J gene is TRBJ1-1, the V gene TRBV5-1; D is possibly TRBD1 (5 bases). The germline V gene has CDR1 SGHRS and CDR2 YFSETQ. This CDR3 has 14 amino acids. V lost 1 base and J lost 1, with 8 bases in between. This chain's CDR3 is CASSLWGGNTEAFF. The CDR3 nucleotides are TGCGCCAGCAGCTTGTGGGGGGGGAACACTGAAGCTTTCTTT.

This chain connects TRBV9 to TRBJ1-3; no definite D call. The germline V gene has CDR1 SGDLS and CDR2 YYNGEE. V was pared by 0 bases and J by 0 bases, with 10 bases between. The CDR3 sequence is 16 residues long. Here the CDR3 reads CASSVAASFSGNTIYF. CDR3 DNA: TGTGCCAGCAGCGTAGCTGCCAGCTTCTCTGGAAACACCATATATTTT.

This clonotype was observed a few times. The genes are TRBV25-1 and TRBJ2-1; D not certain. Germline lookup yields CDR1 MGHDK and CDR2 SYGVNS. The CDR3 is made up of 12 amino acids. The V end was cut by 2 bases, the J end by 4 bases, with 3 bases between. The CDR3 nucleotides are TGTGCCAGCAGTGAAGAGTACAATGAGCAGTTCTTC. Translating gives CASSEEYNEQFF.

This clonotype appeared a few times. In DNA, the CDR3 is TGTGCCAGCAGTGCCCGTGGGACTAGCGGCACAGATACGCAGTATTTT. Translation: CASSARGTSGTDTQYF. The V gene is TRBV6-1, the J gene TRBJ2-3; 10 nucleotides align to TRBD2. Germline V gene data show CDR1 as MNHNS and CDR2 as SASEGT. Trimming removed 4 bases from V and 1 base from J; junction bases left unmatched: 5. The CDR3 spans 16 residues.

There are many counts of this clonotype. This chain uses TRBV12-3 or TRBV12-4 with TRBJ1-5; the D gene is possibly TRBD1 (6 bases). Between the trimmed V and J ends, which lost 5 bases and 7 bases, there was a span of 15 bases. The CDR3 covers 14 residues. The DNA for the CDR3 is TGTGCCAGCAGTCCCTTAGGGGGTTTGCAGCCCCAGCATTTT. Amino acid sequence: CASSPLGGLQPQHF.

The chain combines TRBV4-1 with TRBJ2-7; weak D call: TRBD1 (6 bases). CDR3 length: 16 amino acids. Between the trimmed V and J ends, which lost 3 bases and 2 bases, there was a span of 17 bases. The germline CDR1 and CDR2 sequences are MGHRA and YSYEKL. CDR3 sequence: CASSHASGTRPYEQYF. The CDR3, as DNA: TGCGCCAGCAGCCATGCCTCCGGGACAAGGCCCTACGAGCAGTACTTC.

The chain links TRBV20-1 to TRBJ1-4; D unclear. Germline V gene lookup returns CDR1 DFQATT and CDR2 SNEGSKA (reference sequence). This CDR3 comprises 13 residues. V lost 4 bases and J 5 bases, leaving 11 bases between the germline ends. The CDR3 here is CSATDTRNEKLFF. For the CDR3, the DNA is TGCAGTGCTACCGACACAAGGAATGAAAAACTGTTTTTT.

This clonotype was seen many times. The chain employs TRBV4-3 and TRBJ2-1, with TRBD1 matching over 7 bases. Germline V lookup: CDR1 LGHNA, CDR2 YSLEER. The trim removed 4 bases at V and 8 bases at J, leaving 11 bases unmatched. The CDR3 extends over 15 amino acids. This CDR3 reads CASSPGTQGGDEQFF. The DNA of the CDR3 is TGCGCCAGCAGCCCCGGGACCCAAGGGGGCGATGAGCAGTTCTTC.